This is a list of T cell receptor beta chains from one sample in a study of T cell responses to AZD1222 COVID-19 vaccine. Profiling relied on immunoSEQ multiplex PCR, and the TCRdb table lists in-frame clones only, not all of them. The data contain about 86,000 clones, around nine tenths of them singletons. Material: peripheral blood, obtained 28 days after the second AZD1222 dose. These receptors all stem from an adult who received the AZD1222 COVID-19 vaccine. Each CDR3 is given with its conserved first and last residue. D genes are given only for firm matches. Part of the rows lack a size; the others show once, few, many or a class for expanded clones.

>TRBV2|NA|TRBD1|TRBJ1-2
TGTGCCAAGCAACAGGGGGCTAAAACGAACTATGGCTACACCTTC
CAKQQGAKTNYGYTF
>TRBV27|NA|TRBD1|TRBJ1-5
TGTGCCAGCAGTTTATTAGGGGACAGGGGGGCGATAGGGCTCGGGCCCCAGCATTTT
CASSLLGDRGAIGLGPQHF
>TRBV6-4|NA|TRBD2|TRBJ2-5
TGTGCCAGCAGTGAATTTCCAGCGGGGGGTGTGGAGACCCAGTACTTC
CASSEFPAGGVETQYF
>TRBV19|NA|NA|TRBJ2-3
TGTGCCAGTAGTCCCAGACAGACCACAGATACGCAGTATTTT
CASSPRQTTDTQYF
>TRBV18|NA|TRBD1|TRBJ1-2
TGTGCCAGCTCTCGCGGGGACAGGGATGTACATGGCTACACCTTC
CASSRGDRDVHGYTF
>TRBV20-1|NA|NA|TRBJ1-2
TGCAGTGCTAAAGGTGGCTACACCTTC
CSAKGGYTF
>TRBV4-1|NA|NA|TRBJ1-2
TGCGCCAGCAGCCGAGGATCTTATGGCTACACCTTC
CASSRGSYGYTF
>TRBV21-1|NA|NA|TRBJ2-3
TGTGCCAGCACCCTAAAGACAGGGCACCTCACAGATACGCAGTATTTT
CASTLKTGHLTDTQYF
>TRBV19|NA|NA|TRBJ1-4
TGTGCCAGTAGTCCCCAGCGGGGTACTAATGAAAAACTGTTTTTT
CASSPQRGTNEKLFF
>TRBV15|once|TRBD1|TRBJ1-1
TGTGCCACCAGCGGAGGACAGGGACTTTTGAACACTGAAGCTTTCTTT
CATSGGQGLLNTEAFF
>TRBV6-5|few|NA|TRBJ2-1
TGTGCCAGCAGGGTGGACGGAAACTCCTACAATGAGCAGTTCTTC
CASRVDGNSYNEQFF
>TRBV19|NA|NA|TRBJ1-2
TGTGCCAGTAGTACCCCCCGGGACGTTCATGGCTACACCTTC
CASSTPRDVHGYTF
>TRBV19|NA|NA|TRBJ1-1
TGTGCCAGTAGCTTGGGGAACACTGAAGCTTTCTTT
CASSLGNTEAFF
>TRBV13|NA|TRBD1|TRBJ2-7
TGTGCCAGCAGCTTAGGGTACAGGGGGGTAGGCGAGCAGTACTTC
CASSLGYRGVGEQYF
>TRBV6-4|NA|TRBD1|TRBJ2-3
TGTGCCAGCAGCCGGGACAGCGGTAGCACAGATACGCAGTATTTT
CASSRDSGSTDTQYF
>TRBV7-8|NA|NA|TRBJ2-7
TGTGCCAGCAGTCAGAGGGGGTACGAGCAGTACTTC
CASSQRGYEQYF
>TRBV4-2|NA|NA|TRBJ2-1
TGTGCCAGCAGCCAAGACAGGGCCAATGAGCAGTTCTTC
CASSQDRANEQFF
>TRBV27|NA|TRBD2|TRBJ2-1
TGTGCCAGCAGTTTGGCTAGCGGGACCGATGAGCAGTTCTTC
CASSLASGTDEQFF
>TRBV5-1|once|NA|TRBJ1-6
TGCGCCAGCAGCTTGGAAGGGTTTAGATATAATTCACCCCTCCACTTT
CASSLEGFRYNSPLHF
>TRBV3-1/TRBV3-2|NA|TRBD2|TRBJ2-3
TGTGCCAGCAGCCAAGAGGGGGACCTAGCGGGAGTTACCCCCACAGATACGCAGTATTTT
CASSQEGDLAGVTPTDTQYF
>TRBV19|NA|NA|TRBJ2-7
TGTGCCAGTAGTATATGGGGGACCTACGAGCAGTACTTC
CASSIWGTYEQYF
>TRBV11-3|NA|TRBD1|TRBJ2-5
TGTGCCAGCAGCTCGCGGACAGGGGGAGAGACCCAGTACTTC
CASSSRTGGETQYF
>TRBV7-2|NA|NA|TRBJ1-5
TGTGCCAGCAGCTTAGGGGTGCAGGGGATTCAGCCCCAGCATTTT
CASSLGVQGIQPQHF
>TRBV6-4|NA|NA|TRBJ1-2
TGTGCCAGCAGTGACGGAATAAGGGCTAGCTATGGCTACACCTTC
CASSDGIRASYGYTF
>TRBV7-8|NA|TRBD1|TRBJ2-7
TGTGCCAGCAGCTCACCGACAGGGGAAGGAAGCTCCTACGAGCAGTACTTC
CASSSPTGEGSSYEQYF
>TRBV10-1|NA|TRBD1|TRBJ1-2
TGCGCCAGCAGTCGCGGGACAGGGGTGGATGGCTACACCTTC
CASSRGTGVDGYTF
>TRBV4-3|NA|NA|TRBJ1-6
TGCGCCAGCAGCCAAGACAGGAATTCACCCCTCCACTTT
CASSQDRNSPLHF
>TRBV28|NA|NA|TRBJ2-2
TGTGCCAGCAGTTTATCGGGGGGACAGAACACCGGGGAGCTGTTTTTT
CASSLSGGQNTGELFF
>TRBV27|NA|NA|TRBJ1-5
TGTGCCAGCAGTAAAATACTCGGCAATCAGCCCCAGCATTTT
CASSKILGNQPQHF
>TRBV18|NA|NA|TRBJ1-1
TGTGCCAGCTCCGAAGGAGGGAAAGCTTTCTTT
CASSEGGKAFF
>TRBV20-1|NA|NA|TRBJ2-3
TGCAGTGCTAGTATTGTAGATACGCAGTATTTT
CSASIVDTQYF